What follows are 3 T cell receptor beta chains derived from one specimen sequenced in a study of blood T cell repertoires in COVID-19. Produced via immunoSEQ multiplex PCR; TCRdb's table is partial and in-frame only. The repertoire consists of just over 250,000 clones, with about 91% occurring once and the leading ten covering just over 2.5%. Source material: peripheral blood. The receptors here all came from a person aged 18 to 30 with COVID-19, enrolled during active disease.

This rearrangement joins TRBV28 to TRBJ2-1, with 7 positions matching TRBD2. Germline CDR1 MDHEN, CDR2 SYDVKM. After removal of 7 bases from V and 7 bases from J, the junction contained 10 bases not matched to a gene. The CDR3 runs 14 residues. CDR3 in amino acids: CASISGGSLNEQFF. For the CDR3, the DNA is TGTGCCAGCATTTCCGGCGGGAGTTTGAATGAGCAGTTCTTC.

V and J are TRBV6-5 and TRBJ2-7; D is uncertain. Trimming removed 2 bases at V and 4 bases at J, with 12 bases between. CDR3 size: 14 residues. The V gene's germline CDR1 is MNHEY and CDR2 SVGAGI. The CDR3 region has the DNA TGTGCCAGCAGTTACGGCCACCGTGCATACGAGCAGTACTTC. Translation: CASSYGHRAYEQYF.

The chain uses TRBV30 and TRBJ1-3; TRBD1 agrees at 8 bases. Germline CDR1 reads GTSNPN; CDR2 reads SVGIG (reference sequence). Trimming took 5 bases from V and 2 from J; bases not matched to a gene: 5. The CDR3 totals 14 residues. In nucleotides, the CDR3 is TGTGCCTGGGCCAGGGGGCCTACTGGAAACACCATATATTTT. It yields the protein CAWARGPTGNTIYF.